In its sample, the clone carrying this TCR beta chain was seen many times. The data originate from a study of T cells in Graves' hyperthyroidism and ophthalmopathy. Amplification of TCR beta CDR3 regions used RNA as the template. First-round RT-PCR of the TCR CDR3 relied on the HTBI primer set. MiXCR, applied by TCRdb to the multiplex PCR reads, yields one record per CDR3 protein. The sample has about 370,000 distinct CDR3 sequences; 15% are singletons. The CDR3 runs 13 residues. Trimming took 7 bases from V and 1 from J, leaving 14 bases between them. In germline, CDR1 is DFQATT, CDR2 SNEGSKA (reference sequence).

The sequenced sample was blood. The V call is TRBV20-1, the J call TRBJ2-7; weak D call: TRBD2 (6 bases). This sequence was found in a woman aged 55-69 years with Graves' ophthalmopathy. CDR3 protein: CSGWDFGSYEQYF. The CDR3 nucleotides read TGCAGTGGATGGGACTTTGGTTCCTACGAGCAGTACTTC.